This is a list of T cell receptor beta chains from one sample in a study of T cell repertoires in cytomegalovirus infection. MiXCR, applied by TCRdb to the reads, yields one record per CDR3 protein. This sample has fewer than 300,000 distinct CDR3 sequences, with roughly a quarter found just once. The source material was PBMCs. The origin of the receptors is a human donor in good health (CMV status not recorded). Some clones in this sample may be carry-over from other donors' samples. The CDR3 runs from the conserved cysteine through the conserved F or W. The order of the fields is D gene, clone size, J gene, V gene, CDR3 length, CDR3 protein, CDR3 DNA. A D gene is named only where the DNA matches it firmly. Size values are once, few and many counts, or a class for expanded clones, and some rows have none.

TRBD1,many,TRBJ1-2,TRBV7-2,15,CASSLTTGQGIGYTF,TGTGCCAGCAGCCTCACAACGGGACAGGGTATCGGCTACACCTTC
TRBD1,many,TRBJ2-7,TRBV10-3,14,CAIRPDRTTYEQYF,TGTGCCATCAGGCCGGACAGGACCACCTACGAGCAGTACTTC
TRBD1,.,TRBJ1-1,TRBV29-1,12,CSIMTGGTEAFF,TGCAGCATCATGACAGGGGGCACTGAAGCTTTCTTT
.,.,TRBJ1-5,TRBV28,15,CASSYDRRSNQPQHF,TGTGCCAGCAGTTACGACAGAAGGAGCAATCAGCCCCAGCATTTT
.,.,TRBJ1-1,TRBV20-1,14,CSAPQELMNTEAFF,TGCAGTGCCCCACAGGAGTTAATGAACACTGAAGCTTTCTTT
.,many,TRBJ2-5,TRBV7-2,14,CASSYLGSQETQYF,TGTGCCAGCAGCTACCTCGGGTCCCAAGAGACCCAGTACTTC
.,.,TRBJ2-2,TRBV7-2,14,CASSPTRNTGELFF,TGTGCCAGCAGCCCGACCAGGAACACCGGGGAGCTGTTTTTT
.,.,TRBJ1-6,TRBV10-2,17,CASSDRTVSSYNSPLHF,TGCGCCAGCAGTGACCGGACGGTGAGCTCCTATAATTCACCCCTCCACTTT
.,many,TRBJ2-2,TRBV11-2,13,CASGVANTGELFF,TGTGCCAGTGGCGTGGCGAACACCGGGGAGCTGTTTTTT
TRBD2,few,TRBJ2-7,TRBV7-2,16,CASSLGLTSGTHEQYF,TGTGCCAGCAGCTTAGGGTTGACTAGCGGAACACACGAGCAGTACTTC
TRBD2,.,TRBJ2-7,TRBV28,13,CASSSGGVYEQYF,TGTGCCAGCAGTTCTGGGGGGGTCTACGAGCAGTACTTC
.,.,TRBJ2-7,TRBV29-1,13,CSALSRTKSEQYF,TGCAGCGCCCTCTCCAGGACAAAGTCCGAGCAGTACTTC
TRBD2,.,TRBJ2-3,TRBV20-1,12,CSARDLSGSLHF,TGCAGTGCTAGAGATCTCAGCGGGAGTCTACATTTT
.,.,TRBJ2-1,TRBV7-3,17,CASSPRGRAVSYNEQFF,TGTGCCAGCAGCCCAAGAGGCAGGGCCGTCTCCTACAATGAGCAGTTCTTC
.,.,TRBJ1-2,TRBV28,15,CASNPTEGPPGGYTF,TGTGCCAGCAATCCAACCGAGGGCCCACCCGGGGGCTACACCTTC
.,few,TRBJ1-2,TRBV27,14,CASSLKWGLDGYTF,TGTGCCAGCAGTCTTAAATGGGGCCTCGACGGCTACACCTTC
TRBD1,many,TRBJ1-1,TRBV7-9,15,CASSLAGGMNTEAFF,TGTGCCAGCAGCTTAGCAGGGGGCATGAACACTGAAGCTTTCTTT
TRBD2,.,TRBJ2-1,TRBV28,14,CASSLRLAGSEQFF,TGTGCCAGCAGTTTAAGACTAGCGGGGAGTGAGCAGTTCTTC